This TCR beta chain was profiled in a study of post-analysis software for immune sequencing data. Sequencing libraries made from TCR beta cDNA carried unique molecular identifiers. Input populations of roughly 0.85 to 11 million T cells gave rise to roughly 500,000 cDNA molecules. TCRdb passed the PCR reads through MiXCR, listing each CDR3 protein once. The sample lists more than 500,000 distinct CDR3 sequences; about a third were seen once. With 3 bases removed from V and 4 bases from J, the gap between germline ends came to 9 bases. The length of the CDR3 is 13 residues. Note on this clonotype: Its antigen is undetermined.

Overall study findings and caveats: By F measure, strong co-clustering occurred among samples prepared in the same batch. Controls showed significantly higher normalized Chao1 diversity than did multiple sclerosis patients. Among a handful of TRBV segments more frequent in patients than controls were TRBV5-6, TRBV5-1 and TRBV20-1.

The genes are TRBV12-3 or TRBV12-4 and TRBJ1-1, with D maybe TRBD1 (5 bases). Sequenced: blood. The clonotype was recovered from a girl aged 2-17 years with multiple sclerosis. The CDR3 DNA follows: TGTGCCAGCAGTTTCGGGGACCCCACTGAAGCTTTCTTT. This sequence encodes CASSFGDPTEAFF.